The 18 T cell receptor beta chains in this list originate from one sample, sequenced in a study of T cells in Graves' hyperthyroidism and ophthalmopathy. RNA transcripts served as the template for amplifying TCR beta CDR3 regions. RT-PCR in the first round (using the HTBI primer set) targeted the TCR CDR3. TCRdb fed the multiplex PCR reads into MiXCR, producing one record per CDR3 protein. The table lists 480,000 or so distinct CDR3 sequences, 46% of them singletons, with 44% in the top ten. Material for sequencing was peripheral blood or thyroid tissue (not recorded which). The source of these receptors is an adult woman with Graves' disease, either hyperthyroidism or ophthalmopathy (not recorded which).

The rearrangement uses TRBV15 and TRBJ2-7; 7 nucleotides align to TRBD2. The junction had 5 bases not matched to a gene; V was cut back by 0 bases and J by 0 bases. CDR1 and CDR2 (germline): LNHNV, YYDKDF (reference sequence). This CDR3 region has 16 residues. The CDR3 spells CATSREMGGSSYEQYF. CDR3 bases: TGTGCCACCAGCAGAGAGATGGGCGGGAGCTCCTACGAGCAGTACTTC.

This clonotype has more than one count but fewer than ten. CDR3 sequence reads: CASSPIAGYQPQHF. The CDR3 DNA sequence: TGTGCCAGCAGCCCGATAGCGGGATACCAGCCCCAGCATTTT. The chain has TRBV7-9 and TRBJ1-5; D not certain. V was trimmed by 5 bases and J by 7 bases, leaving 15 bases between them. From germline, CDR1 is SEHNR and CDR2 FQNEAQ (reference sequence). The CDR3 covers 14 residues.

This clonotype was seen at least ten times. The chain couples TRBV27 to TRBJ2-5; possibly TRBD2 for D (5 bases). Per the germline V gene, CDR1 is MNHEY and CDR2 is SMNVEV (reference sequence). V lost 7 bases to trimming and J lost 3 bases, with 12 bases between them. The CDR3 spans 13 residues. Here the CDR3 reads CASMARAEETQYF. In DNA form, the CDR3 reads TGTGCCAGCATGGCGAGGGCGGAAGAGACCCAGTACTTC.

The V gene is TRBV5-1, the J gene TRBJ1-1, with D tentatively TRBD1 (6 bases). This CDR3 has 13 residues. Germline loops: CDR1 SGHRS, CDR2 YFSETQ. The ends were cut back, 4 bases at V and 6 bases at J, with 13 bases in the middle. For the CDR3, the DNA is TGCGCCAGCAGCATGCAGACAGGATCTGAAGCTTTCTTT. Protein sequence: CASSMQTGSEAFF. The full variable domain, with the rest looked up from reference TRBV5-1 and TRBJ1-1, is KAGVTQTPRYLIKTRGQQVTLSCSPISGHRSVSWYQQTPGQGLQFLFEYFSETQRNKGNFPGRFSGRQFSNSRSEMNVSTLELGDSALYLCASSMQTGSEAFFGQGTRLTVV.

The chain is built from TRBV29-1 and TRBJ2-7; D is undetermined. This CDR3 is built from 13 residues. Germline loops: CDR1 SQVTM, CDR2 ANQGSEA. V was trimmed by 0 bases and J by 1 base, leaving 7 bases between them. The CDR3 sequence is CSVEDWGSYEQYF. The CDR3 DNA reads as TGCAGCGTTGAAGATTGGGGTTCCTACGAGCAGTACTTC.

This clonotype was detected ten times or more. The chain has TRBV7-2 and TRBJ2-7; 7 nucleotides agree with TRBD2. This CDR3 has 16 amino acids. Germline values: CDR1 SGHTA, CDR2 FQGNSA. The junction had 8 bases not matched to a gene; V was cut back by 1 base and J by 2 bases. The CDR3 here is CASSLGVQRDPYEQYF. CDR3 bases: TGTGCCAGCAGCTTAGGTGTACAGCGGGACCCCTACGAGCAGTACTTC.

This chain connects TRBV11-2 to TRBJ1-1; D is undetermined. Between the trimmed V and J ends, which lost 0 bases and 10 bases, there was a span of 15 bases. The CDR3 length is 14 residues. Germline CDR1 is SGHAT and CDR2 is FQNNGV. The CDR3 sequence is CASSLDLAGIGAFF. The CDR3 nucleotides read TGTGCCAGCAGCTTAGATCTGGCCGGAATAGGAGCTTTCTTT.

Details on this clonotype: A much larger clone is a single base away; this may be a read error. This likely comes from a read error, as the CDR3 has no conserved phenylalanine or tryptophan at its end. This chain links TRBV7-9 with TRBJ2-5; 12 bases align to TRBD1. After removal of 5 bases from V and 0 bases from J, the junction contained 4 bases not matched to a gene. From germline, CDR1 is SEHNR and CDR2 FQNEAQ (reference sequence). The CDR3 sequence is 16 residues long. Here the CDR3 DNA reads TGTGCCAGCAGCGTCCGGGACAGGGGGCACCAAGAGACCCAGTACCTC. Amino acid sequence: CASSVRDRGHQETQYL.

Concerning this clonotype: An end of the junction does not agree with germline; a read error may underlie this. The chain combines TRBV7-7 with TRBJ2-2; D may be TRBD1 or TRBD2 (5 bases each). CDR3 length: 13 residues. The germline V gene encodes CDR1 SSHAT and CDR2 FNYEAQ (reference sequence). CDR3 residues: CASSRGLTGELFF. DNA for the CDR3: TGTGCTAGCAGCCGGGGCCTCACCGGGGAGCTGTTTTTT.

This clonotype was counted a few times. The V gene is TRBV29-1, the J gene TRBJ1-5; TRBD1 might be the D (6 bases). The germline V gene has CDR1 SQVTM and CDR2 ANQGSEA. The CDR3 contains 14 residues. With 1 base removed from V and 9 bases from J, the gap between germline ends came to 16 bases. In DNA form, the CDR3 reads TGCAGCGTTGAAGGGGGGGCAGGGGATCGGCCCCAGCATTTT. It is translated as CSVEGGAGDRPQHF.

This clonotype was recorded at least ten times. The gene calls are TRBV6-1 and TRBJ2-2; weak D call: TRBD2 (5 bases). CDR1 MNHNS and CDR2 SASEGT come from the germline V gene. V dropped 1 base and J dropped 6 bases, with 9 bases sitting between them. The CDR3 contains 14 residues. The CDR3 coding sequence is TGTGCCAGCAGTGAAGGGGCGGGTCCCGGGGAGCTGTTTTTT. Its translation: CASSEGAGPGELFF.

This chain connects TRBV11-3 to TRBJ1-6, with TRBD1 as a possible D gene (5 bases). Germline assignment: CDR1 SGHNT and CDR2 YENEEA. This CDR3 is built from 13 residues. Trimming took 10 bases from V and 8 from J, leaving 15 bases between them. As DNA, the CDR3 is TGTGCCACAACAGGACGCGGGGATTCACCCCTCCACTTT. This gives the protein CATTGRGDSPLHF.

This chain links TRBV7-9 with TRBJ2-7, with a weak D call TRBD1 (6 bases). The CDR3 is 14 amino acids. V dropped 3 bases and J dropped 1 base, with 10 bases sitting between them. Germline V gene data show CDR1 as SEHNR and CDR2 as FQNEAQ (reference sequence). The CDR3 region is CASSFSGQSYEQYF. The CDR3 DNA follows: TGTGCCAGCAGCTTCTCCGGACAGTCCTACGAGCAGTACTTC. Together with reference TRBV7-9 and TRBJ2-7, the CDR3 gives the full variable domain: DTGVSQNPRHKITKRGQNVTFRCDPISEHNRLYWYRQTLGQGPEFLTYFQNEAQLEKSRLLSDRFSAERPKGSFSTLEIQRTEQGDSAMYLCASSFSGQSYEQYFGPGTRLTVT.

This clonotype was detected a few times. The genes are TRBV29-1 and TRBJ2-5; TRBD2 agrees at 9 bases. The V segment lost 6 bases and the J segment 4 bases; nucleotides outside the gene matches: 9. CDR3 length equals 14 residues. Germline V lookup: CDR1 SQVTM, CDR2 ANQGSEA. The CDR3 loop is CSVREGLRLETQYF. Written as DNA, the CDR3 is TGCAGCGTGCGGGAGGGCCTGCGTTTAGAGACCCAGTACTTC.

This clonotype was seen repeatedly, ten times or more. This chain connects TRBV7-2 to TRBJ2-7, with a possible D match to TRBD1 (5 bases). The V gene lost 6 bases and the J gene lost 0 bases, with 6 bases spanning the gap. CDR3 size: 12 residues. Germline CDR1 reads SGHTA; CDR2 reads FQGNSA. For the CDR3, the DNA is TGTGCCAGCAGGGGGCCCTCCTACGAGCAGTACTTC. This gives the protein CASRGPSYEQYF.

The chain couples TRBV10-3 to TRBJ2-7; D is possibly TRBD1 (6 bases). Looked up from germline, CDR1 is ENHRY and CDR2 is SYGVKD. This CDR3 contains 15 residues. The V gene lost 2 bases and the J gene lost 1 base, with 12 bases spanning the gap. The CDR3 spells CAISEAGTKSYEQYF. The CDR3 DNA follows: TGTGCCATCAGTGAGGCCGGGACAAAGTCCTACGAGCAGTACTTC.

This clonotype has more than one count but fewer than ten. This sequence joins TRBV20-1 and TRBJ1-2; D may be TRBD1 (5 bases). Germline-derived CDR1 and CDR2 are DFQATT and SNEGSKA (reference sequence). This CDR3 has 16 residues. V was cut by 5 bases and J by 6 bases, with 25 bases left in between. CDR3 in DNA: TGCAGTGCTGGGACTAGCGGGAGGGCCGGGGACGATGGCTACACCTTC. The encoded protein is CSAGTSGRAGDDGYTF.

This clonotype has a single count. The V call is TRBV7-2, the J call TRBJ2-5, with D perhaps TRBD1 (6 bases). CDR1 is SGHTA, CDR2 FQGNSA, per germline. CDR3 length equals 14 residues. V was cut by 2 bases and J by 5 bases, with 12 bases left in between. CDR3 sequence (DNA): TGTGCCAGCAGCTTACCGCAGGGGCGGGAGACCCAGTACTTC. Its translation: CASSLPQGRETQYF. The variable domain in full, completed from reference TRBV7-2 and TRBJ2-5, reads GAGVSQSPSNKVTEKGKDVELRCDPISGHTALYWYRQSLGQGLEFLIYFQGNSAPDKSGLPSDRFSAERTGGSVSTLTIQRTQQEDSAVYLCASSLPQGRETQYFGPGTRLLVL.